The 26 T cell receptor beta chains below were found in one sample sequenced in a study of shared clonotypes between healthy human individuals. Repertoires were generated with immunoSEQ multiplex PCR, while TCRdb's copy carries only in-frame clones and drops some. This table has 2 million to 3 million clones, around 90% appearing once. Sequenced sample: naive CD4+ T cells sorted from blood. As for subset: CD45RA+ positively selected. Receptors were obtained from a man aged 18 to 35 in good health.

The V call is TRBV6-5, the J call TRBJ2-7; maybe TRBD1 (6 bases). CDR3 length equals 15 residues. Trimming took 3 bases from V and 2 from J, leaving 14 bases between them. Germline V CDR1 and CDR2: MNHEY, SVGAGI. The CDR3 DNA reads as TGTGCCAGCAGTTATATGAAGGCAGGGGCCTACGAGCAGTACTTC. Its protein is CASSYMKAGAYEQYF.

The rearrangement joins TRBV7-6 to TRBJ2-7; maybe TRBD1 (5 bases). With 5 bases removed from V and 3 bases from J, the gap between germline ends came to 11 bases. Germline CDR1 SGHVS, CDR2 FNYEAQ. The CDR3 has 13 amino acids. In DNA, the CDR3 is TGTGCCAGCAGCCCAAACCAGGGCTACGAGCAGTACTTC. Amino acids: CASSPNQGYEQYF. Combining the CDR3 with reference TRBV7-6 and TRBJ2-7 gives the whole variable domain GAGVSQSPRYKVTKRGQDVALRCDPISGHVSLYWYRQALGQGPEFLTYFNYEAQQDKSGLPNDRFSAERPEGSISTLTIQRTEQRDSAMYRCASSPNQGYEQYFGPGTRLTVT.

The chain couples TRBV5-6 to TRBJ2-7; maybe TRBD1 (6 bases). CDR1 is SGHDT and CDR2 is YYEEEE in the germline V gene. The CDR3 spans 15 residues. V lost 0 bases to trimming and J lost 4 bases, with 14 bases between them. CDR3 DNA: TGTGCCAGCAGCTTGGCCCGGCAGGGGTGGTACGAGCAGTACTTC. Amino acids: CASSLARQGWYEQYF.

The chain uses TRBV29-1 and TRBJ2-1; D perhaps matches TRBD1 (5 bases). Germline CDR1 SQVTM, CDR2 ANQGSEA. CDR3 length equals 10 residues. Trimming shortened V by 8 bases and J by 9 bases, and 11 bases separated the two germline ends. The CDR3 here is CSFRGLEQFF. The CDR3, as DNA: TGCAGCTTTAGGGGCCTTGAGCAGTTCTTC.

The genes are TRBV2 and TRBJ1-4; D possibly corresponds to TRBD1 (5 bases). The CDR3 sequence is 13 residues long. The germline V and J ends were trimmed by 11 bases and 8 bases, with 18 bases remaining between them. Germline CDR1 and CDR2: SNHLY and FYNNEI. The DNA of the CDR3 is TGTGCCGGCTCTCAGGGCCAGGGCGAAAAACTGTTTTTT. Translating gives CAGSQGQGEKLFF.

The CDR3 nucleotides read TGTGCCAGCAGCGAAATGGGGTGGGAGGAAAAACTGTTTTTT. It yields the protein CASSEMGWEEKLFF. The chain links TRBV7-9 to TRBJ1-4; D gene uncertain. V dropped 5 bases and J dropped 8 bases, with 15 bases sitting between them. The CDR3 has 14 residues. Per the germline V gene, CDR1 is SEHNR and CDR2 is FQNEAQ (reference sequence).

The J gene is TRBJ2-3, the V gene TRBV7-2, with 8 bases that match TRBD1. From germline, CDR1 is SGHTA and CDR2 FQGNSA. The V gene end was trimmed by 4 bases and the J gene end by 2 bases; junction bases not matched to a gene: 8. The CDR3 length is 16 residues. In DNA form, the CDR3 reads TGTGCCAGCAGCTGGGACAGGCGGACCCCCACAGATACGCAGTATTTT. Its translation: CASSWDRRTPTDTQYF.

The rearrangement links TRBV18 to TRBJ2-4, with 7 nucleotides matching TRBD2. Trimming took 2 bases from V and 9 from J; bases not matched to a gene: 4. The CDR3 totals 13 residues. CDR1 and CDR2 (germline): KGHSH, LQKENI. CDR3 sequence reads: CASSPGEGAIQYF. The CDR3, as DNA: TGTGCCAGCTCACCAGGGGAGGGTGCCATTCAGTACTTC.

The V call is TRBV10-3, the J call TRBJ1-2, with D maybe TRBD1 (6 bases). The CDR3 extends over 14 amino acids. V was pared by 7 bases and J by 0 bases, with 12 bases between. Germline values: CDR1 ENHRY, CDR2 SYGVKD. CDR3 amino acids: CAITQGGSNYGYTF. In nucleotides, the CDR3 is TGTGCCATCACCCAAGGGGGATCTAACTATGGCTACACCTTC.

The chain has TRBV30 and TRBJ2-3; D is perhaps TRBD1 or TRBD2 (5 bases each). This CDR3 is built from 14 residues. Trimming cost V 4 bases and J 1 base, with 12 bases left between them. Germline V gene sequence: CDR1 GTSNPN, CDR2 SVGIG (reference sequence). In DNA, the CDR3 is TGTGCCTGGAATACGGGACCTGGCACAGATACGCAGTATTTT. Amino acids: CAWNTGPGTDTQYF.

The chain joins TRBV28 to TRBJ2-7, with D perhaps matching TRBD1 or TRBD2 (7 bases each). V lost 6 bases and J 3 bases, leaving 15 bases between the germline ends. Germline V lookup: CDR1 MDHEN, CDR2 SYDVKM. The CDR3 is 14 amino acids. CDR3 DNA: TGTGCCAGCAGGCACAGGGGAGGGAACTACGAGCAGTACTTC. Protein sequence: CASRHRGGNYEQYF.

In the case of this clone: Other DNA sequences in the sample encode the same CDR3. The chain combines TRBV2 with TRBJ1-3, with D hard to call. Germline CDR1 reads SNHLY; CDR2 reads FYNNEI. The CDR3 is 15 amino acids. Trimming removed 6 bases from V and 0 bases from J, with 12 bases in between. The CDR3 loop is CASRLDGSSGNTIYF. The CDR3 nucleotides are TGTGCCAGCAGATTAGACGGTTCCTCTGGAAACACCATATATTTT.

This CDR3 is CAWRYEVGSGNTIYF. For the CDR3, the DNA is TGTGCCTGGAGATACGAAGTGGGATCAGGAAACACCATATATTTT. This chain connects TRBV30 to TRBJ1-3; D not resolved. V was cut by 3 bases and J by 4 bases, with 16 bases left in between. Germline CDR1 reads GTSNPN; CDR2 reads SVGIG (reference sequence). The length of the CDR3 is 15 residues.

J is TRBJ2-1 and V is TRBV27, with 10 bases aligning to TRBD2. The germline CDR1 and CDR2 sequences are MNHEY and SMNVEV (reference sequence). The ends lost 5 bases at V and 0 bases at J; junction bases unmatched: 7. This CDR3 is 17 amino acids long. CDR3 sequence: CASSRAGGPSSYNEQFF. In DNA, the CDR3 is TGTGCCAGCAGTAGAGCGGGGGGGCCCAGCTCCTACAATGAGCAGTTCTTC.

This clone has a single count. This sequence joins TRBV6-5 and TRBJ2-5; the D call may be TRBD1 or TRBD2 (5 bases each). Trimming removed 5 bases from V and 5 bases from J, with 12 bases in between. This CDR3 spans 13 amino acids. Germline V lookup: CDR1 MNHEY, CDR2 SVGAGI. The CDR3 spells CASSRDGKETQYF. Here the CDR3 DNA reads TGTGCCAGCAGTAGGGACGGGAAGGAGACCCAGTACTTC.

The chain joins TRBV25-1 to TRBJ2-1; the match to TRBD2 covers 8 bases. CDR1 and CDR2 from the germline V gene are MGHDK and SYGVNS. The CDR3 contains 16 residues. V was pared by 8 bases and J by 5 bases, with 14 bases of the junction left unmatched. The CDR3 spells CASLPGGTRAHNEQFF. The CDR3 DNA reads TGTGCCAGCCTTCCCGGGGGGACTAGGGCTCACAATGAGCAGTTCTTC.

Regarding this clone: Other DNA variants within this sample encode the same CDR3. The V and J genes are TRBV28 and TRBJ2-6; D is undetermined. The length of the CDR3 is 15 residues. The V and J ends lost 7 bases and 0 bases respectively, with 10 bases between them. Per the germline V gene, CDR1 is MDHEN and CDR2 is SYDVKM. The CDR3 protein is CASTLGSSGANVLTF. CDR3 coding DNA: TGTGCCAGCACCCTTGGAAGCTCTGGGGCCAACGTCCTGACTTTC.

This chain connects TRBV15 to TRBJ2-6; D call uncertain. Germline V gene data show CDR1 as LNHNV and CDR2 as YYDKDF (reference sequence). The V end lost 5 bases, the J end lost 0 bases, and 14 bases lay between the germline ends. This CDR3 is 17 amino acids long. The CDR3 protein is CATSLSSLSSGANVLTF. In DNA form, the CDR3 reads TGTGCCACCAGCCTCTCGTCATTAAGCTCTGGGGCCAACGTCCTGACTTTC.

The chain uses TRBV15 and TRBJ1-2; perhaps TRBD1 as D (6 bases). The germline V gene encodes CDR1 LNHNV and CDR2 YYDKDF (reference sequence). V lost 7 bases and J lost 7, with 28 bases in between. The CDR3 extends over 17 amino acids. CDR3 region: CATTEQGRDYQGSGYTF. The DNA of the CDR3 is TGTGCCACCACGGAGCAGGGGAGAGATTACCAGGGCAGTGGCTACACCTTC.

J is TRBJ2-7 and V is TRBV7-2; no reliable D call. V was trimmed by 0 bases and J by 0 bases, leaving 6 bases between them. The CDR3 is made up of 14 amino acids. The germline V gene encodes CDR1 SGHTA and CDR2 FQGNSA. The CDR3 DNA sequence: TGTGCCAGCAGCTTAGCGACGAGCTCCTACGAGCAGTACTTC. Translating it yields CASSLATSSYEQYF. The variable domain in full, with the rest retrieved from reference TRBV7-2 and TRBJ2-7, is GAGVSQSPSNKVTEKGKDVELRCDPISGHTALYWYRQSLGQGLEFLIYFQGNSAPDKSGLPSDRFSAERTGGSVSTLTIQRTQQEDSAVYLCASSLATSSYEQYFGPGTRLTVT.

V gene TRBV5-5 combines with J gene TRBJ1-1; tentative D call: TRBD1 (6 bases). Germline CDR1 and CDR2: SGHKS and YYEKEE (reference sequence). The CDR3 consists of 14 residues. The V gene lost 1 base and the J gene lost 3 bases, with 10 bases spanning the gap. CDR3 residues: CASSLKWGHTEAFF. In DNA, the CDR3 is TGTGCCAGCAGCTTGAAATGGGGGCACACTGAAGCTTTCTTT. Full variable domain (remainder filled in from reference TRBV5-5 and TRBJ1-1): DAGVTQSPTHLIKTRGQQVTLRCSPISGHKSVSWYQQVLGQGPQFIFQYYEKEERGRGNFPDRFSARQFPNYSSELNVNALLLGDSALYLCASSLKWGHTEAFFGQGTRLTVV.

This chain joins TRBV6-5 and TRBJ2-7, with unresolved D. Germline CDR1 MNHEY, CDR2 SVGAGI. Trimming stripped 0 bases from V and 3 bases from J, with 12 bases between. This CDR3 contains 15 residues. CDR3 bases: TGTGCCAGCAGTTACTCGAGCCTACCATACTACGAGCAGTACTTC. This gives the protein CASSYSSLPYYEQYF.

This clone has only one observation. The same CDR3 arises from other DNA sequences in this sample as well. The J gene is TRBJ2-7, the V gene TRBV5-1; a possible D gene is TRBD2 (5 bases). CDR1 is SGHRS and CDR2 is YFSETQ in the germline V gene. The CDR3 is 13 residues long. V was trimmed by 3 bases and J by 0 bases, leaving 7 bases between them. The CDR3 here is CASSSGSSYEQYF. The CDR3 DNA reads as TGCGCCAGCAGCTCGGGATCCTCCTACGAGCAGTACTTC.

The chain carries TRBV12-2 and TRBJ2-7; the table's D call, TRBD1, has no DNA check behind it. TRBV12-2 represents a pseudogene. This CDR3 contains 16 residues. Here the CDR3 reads CASRIWGAGGRYEQYF. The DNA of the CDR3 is TGTGCAAGTCGCATATGGGGCGCAGGGGGCAGATACGAGCAGTACTTC.

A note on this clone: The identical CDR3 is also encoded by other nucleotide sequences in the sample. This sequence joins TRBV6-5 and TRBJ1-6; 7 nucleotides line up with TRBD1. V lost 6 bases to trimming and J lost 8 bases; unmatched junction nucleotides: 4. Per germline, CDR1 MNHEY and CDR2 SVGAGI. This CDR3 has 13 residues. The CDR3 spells CASRRQGDSPLHF. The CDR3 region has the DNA TGTGCCAGCAGACGACAGGGTGATTCACCCCTCCACTTT.

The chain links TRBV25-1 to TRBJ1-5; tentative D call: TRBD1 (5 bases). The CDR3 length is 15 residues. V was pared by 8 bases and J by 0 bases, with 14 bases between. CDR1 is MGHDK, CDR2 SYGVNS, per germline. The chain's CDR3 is CASPRGVYSNQPQHF. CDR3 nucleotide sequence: TGTGCCAGCCCGAGGGGAGTTTATAGCAATCAGCCCCAGCATTTT. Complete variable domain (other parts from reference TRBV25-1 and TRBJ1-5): EADIYQTPRYLVIGTGKKITLECSQTMGHDKMYWYQQDPGMELHLIHYSYGVNSTEKGDLSSESTVSRIRTEHFPLTLESARPSHTSQYLCASPRGVYSNQPQHFGDGTRLSIL.